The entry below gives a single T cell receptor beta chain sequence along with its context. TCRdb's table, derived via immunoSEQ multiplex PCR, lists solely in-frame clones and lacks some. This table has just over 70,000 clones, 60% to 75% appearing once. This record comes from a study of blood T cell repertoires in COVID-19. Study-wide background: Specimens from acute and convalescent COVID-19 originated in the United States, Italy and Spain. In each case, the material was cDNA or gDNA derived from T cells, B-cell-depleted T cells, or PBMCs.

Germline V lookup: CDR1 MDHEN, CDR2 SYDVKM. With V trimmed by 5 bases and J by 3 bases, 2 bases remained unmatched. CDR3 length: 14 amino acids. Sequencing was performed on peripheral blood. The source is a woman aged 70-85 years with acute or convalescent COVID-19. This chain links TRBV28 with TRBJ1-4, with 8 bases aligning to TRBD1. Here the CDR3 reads CASSPQGANEKLFF. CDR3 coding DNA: TGTGCCAGCAGTCCACAGGGGGCTAATGAAAAACTGTTTTTT.